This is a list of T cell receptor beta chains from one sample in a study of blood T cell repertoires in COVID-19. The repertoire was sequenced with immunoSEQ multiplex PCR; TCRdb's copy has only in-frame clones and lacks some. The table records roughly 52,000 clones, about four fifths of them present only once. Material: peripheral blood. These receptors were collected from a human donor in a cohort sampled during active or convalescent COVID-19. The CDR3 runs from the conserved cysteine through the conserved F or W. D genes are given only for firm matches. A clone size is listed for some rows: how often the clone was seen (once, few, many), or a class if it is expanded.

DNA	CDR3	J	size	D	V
TGTGCCAGCAGCTCCCTCCCAAATCGAGGTGAGCAGTTCTTC	CASSSLPNRGEQFF	TRBJ2-1	-	-	TRBV7-3
TGTGCCAGCAGCTTCAGGGGACTAGCGGCCCGGAGCTCCTACAATGAGCAGTTCTTC	CASSFRGLAARSSYNEQFF	TRBJ2-1	-	TRBD2	TRBV7-8
TGTGCCAGCAGTTTAGCGGGGCAGGGCCAGTACTTC	CASSLAGQGQYF	TRBJ2-7	-	-	TRBV12-3/TRBV12-4
TGTGCCAGCAGCCACTGGGACAGGGATAATTCACCCCTCCACTTT	CASSHWDRDNSPLHF	TRBJ1-6	few	TRBD1	TRBV3-1/TRBV3-2
TGTGCCAGCAGCCGTCCAAGGGGAAGGACTGAAGCTTTCTTT	CASSRPRGRTEAFF	TRBJ1-1	-	-	TRBV7-2
TGTGCCAGCAGCTTGGCGGACGCCCTTCAGGGGCGATCTGGCTACACCTTC	CASSLADALQGRSGYTF	TRBJ1-2	-	-	TRBV5-5
TGTGCCAGCAGCCCTTTAGCGGGGGGATACTTAGAAGAGACCCAGTACTTC	CASSPLAGGYLEETQYF	TRBJ2-5	once	TRBD2	TRBV6-2/TRBV6-3
TGCGCCAGCAGCCAAGATTCGCGGCAGTCCTTATACGAGCAGTACTTC	CASSQDSRQSLYEQYF	TRBJ2-7	-	-	TRBV4-1
TGCGCCAGCAGCTTGGTACCGGGACAGGGAGTTGTTGTTTTGTCGTCTGGGGCCAACGTCCTGACTTTC	CASSLVPGQGVVVLSSGANVLTF	TRBJ2-6	-	TRBD1	TRBV5-1
TGTGCCAGCAGCGCCGCGCCCGGGACAAGCACCGGGGAGCTGTTTTTT	CASSAAPGTSTGELFF	TRBJ2-2	-	-	TRBV11-3
TGTGCCAGTACCCCTTGGGGGGATTCCAAAAACATTCAGTACTTC	CASTPWGDSKNIQYF	TRBJ2-4	-	-	TRBV19
TGTGCCAGTAGTATTAACGGGGAACCGTGGCAGCATTTT	CASSINGEPWQHF	TRBJ1-5	-	-	TRBV19
TGTGCCAGCAGCAGGACAGGGAACGAAAAACTGTTTTTT	CASSRTGNEKLFF	TRBJ1-4	-	TRBD1	TRBV6-5
TGTGCCAGCAGCGTCAGCGGGAATCAGCCCCAGCATTTT	CASSVSGNQPQHF	TRBJ1-5	-	-	TRBV7-9
TGTGCCAGTACCCTGGGGTATCGGGGCACTGAAGCTTTCTTT	CASTLGYRGTEAFF	TRBJ1-1	-	-	TRBV19
TGTGCCAGCAGCCAAGTCGGCGGCAGGGGCAATGAGCAGTTCTTC	CASSQVGGRGNEQFF	TRBJ2-1	-	-	TRBV4-2
TGTGCCAGTAGTTCAGGACAGCCAAATGAAAAACTGTTTTTT	CASSSGQPNEKLFF	TRBJ1-4	-	-	TRBV19
TGTGCCAGCAGCTTGGTTTATGTCAGGGGGATTCGCGAGCAGTACTTC	CASSLVYVRGIREQYF	TRBJ2-7	-	TRBD1	TRBV5-7
TGTGCCAGCAGTTGGAACTTGGCTCTCCCTCGGGGAAACGGGGAGCTGTTTTTT	CASSWNLALPRGNGELFF	TRBJ2-2	few	-	TRBV6-2/TRBV6-3
TGTGCCAGCAGCTCCGGACAGAGGGAGACCCAGTACTTC	CASSSGQRETQYF	TRBJ2-5	few	-	TRBV7-2
TGCAGCGTCGGGGAACTCCCGAACTATGGCTACACCTTC	CSVGELPNYGYTF	TRBJ1-2	once	-	TRBV29-1
TGTGCCAGCAGCTTGATCTGGGACACATATAATTCACCCCTCCACTTT	CASSLIWDTYNSPLHF	TRBJ1-6	-	-	TRBV5-6
TGTGCCAGCAGCCAGGGGGGGGCTAGCGGGCGAGAGACCCAGTACTTC	CASSQGGASGRETQYF	TRBJ2-5	-	-	TRBV11-2
TGTGCCAGCAGGGGACTAGCGGGGGGCGATACGCAGTATTTT	CASRGLAGGDTQYF	TRBJ2-3	-	TRBD2	TRBV7-2
TGTGCCAGCAGTTTGAGACAGGGGGTGAACGGGGAGCTGTTTTTT	CASSLRQGVNGELFF	TRBJ2-2	-	TRBD1	TRBV27
TGTGCCAGCTCACCAGAGGACTATGGCTACACCTTC	CASSPEDYGYTF	TRBJ1-2	few	-	TRBV18
TGTGCCATCAGTGAGACAGGGACTTCACCCCTCCACTTT	CAISETGTSPLHF	TRBJ1-6	-	-	TRBV10-3
TGTGCCAGCAGTTACCCACAGGGGGCCTATGGCTACACCTTC	CASSYPQGAYGYTF	TRBJ1-2	-	TRBD1	TRBV6-2/TRBV6-3
TGTGCCAGCAGCTTAGAGATAGCGGTAAGGTACAATGAGCAGTTCTTC	CASSLEIAVRYNEQFF	TRBJ2-1	-	-	TRBV7-6
TGTGCCAGCAGCTTAACTCCACCGGGACAGGGGTTCTACGAGCAGTACTTC	CASSLTPPGQGFYEQYF	TRBJ2-7	-	TRBD1	TRBV6-2/TRBV6-3
TGTGCCAGCAGCTTCAAGCCCTCTGGAAACACCATATATTTT	CASSFKPSGNTIYF	TRBJ1-3	-	-	TRBV7-2
TGTGCCAGCAGTTATAATCCTAGCTGGGATGAGCAGTTCTTC	CASSYNPSWDEQFF	TRBJ2-1	-	-	TRBV6-2/TRBV6-3
TGTGCCAGCAGCGCTTTTGAGGTTGGCTACACCTTC	CASSAFEVGYTF	TRBJ1-2	once	-	TRBV9
TGTGCCAGCAGCCAAAGGGACAGATCGGGTCAGCCCCAGCATTTT	CASSQRDRSGQPQHF	TRBJ1-5	once	TRBD1	TRBV3-1/TRBV3-2
TGTGCCTGGACCGACGGGATCGTCTCTGGAAACACCATATATTTT	CAWTDGIVSGNTIYF	TRBJ1-3	-	-	TRBV30
TGCGCCAGCAGCCCCGGACAGGGAGTTTCACCCCTCCACTTT	CASSPGQGVSPLHF	TRBJ1-6	-	TRBD1	TRBV5-1
TGTGCCAGCAGCTTAGGACGGGACAGAGACTTCTCTGGGGCCAACGTCCTGACTTTC	CASSLGRDRDFSGANVLTF	TRBJ2-6	-	TRBD1	TRBV7-9
TGTGCCAGCAGCGCTCAGGGTCGGAACACTGAAGCTTTCTTT	CASSAQGRNTEAFF	TRBJ1-1	-	-	TRBV9
TGTGCCATCAGTGAGGCCGGGGGGAGGGCCTCCGAAAAACTGTTTTTT	CAISEAGGRASEKLFF	TRBJ1-4	-	-	TRBV10-3
TGTGCCAGCAGGAGACAGGGGGGCGACGAGCAGTACTTC	CASRRQGGDEQYF	TRBJ2-7	-	TRBD1	TRBV6-5
TGTGCCAGCAGCTCTCCCGGGGGGTACAATGAGCAGTTCTTC	CASSSPGGYNEQFF	TRBJ2-1	-	TRBD2	TRBV7-2
TGTGCCAGCAGTTACCCTGGGACAGGATACGAGCAGTACTTC	CASSYPGTGYEQYF	TRBJ2-7	-	TRBD1	TRBV6-2/TRBV6-3
TGTGCCATCAGCGGGCCCGGGGACACTGAAGCTTTCTTT	CAISGPGDTEAFF	TRBJ1-1	-	-	TRBV10-3
TGTGCCAGTAGCACAGGGGCCCAAACCGACGAGCAGTACTTC	CASSTGAQTDEQYF	TRBJ2-7	-	TRBD1	TRBV19
TGTGCCAGCAGTTTCCAAACAAACACTGAAGCTTTCTTT	CASSFQTNTEAFF	TRBJ1-1	-	-	TRBV6-5
TGTGCCAGCAGCGTCGGGACAGGGCAAGAGACCCAGTACTTC	CASSVGTGQETQYF	TRBJ2-5	once	TRBD1	TRBV7-9
TGTGCCAGCTCACCAGCAGGGGGCGCGTTGGACAATGAGCAGTTCTTC	CASSPAGGALDNEQFF	TRBJ2-1	-	TRBD1	TRBV18
TGTGCCAGCAGCTTACTCCCTGGGCAGGCCTACGAGCAGTACTTC	CASSLLPGQAYEQYF	TRBJ2-7	few	-	TRBV7-3
TGTGCCAGCAGTGGTCGGACTTCCGGGGGTGGCTACACCTTC	CASSGRTSGGGYTF	TRBJ1-2	-	-	TRBV2
TGTGCCACCAGCAGAGATGGTCCGGGCAGGGCCCCCACCGGGGAGCTGTTTTTT	CATSRDGPGRAPTGELFF	TRBJ2-2	-	-	TRBV15
TGTGCCAGCTCTAGCGGGGGCCCCGATACGCAGTATTTT	CASSSGGPDTQYF	TRBJ2-3	-	TRBD2	TRBV18
TGTGCCAGCAGTGAATACAGATTCTCCTACGAGCAGTACTTC	CASSEYRFSYEQYF	TRBJ2-7	-	-	TRBV6-1
TGTGCCAGCAGTCCGGACAGCCTCTATGGCTACACCTTC	CASSPDSLYGYTF	TRBJ1-2	-	-	TRBV27
TGTGCCAGCAGTTTGGGGCAGTCTACGTATGGCTACACCTTC	CASSLGQSTYGYTF	TRBJ1-2	few	-	TRBV27
TGCGCCAGCAGCCAAGATATGCAGGGATATGAAAAACTGTTTTTT	CASSQDMQGYEKLFF	TRBJ1-4	-	-	TRBV4-3
TGTGCCAGCAGCGTAGGGGTATCAGGGCAGCACTACGAGCAGTACTTC	CASSVGVSGQHYEQYF	TRBJ2-7	-	-	TRBV9
TGCGCCCAAAGGACAGGGAATGGCTACACCTTC	CAQRTGNGYTF	TRBJ1-2	-	TRBD1	TRBV5-1
TGTGCCAGCAGCTTAGCGTCAGGGCTGTCCTCCTACAATGAGCAGTTCTTC	CASSLASGLSSYNEQFF	TRBJ2-1	-	-	TRBV7-8
TGTGCCAGCAGCCAAGCCCCAGCGGGATTCGCGGCCAAAAACATTCAGTACTTC	CASSQAPAGFAAKNIQYF	TRBJ2-4	-	TRBD2	TRBV14
TGTGCCAGCTCATCTACAGGGGCCCACTATGGCTACACCTTC	CASSSTGAHYGYTF	TRBJ1-2	-	TRBD1	TRBV18